This T cell receptor (beta chain) was obtained from a study of OX40 agonist ivuxolimab in advanced cancers. Overall study results and limits: Nonresponders included some who also had low normalized T-cell clonal expansion.

Concerning this clone: Antigen unknown.

Data came from immunoSEQ multiplex PCR; TCRdb stores just in-frame clones and leaves some out. The sample comprises about 20,000 clones, approximately 86% of which are singletons, and about 23% rests with the top ten. Sampled blood was obtained at baseline, cycle 4 day 1, and cycle 7 day 1. Sequences were derived from CD4+ or CD8+ T cells sorted from blood, sampled in a trial of the OX40 agonist ivuxolimab. The TCR originated in an adult with an advanced solid tumor such as melanoma, head and neck, liver or kidney cancer.

The CDR3 loop reads CASSLFEDGHASDTQYF. The CDR3, as DNA: TGTGCCAGCAGTTTATTCGAGGATGGGCACGCATCGGATACGCAGTATTTT. The V and J genes are TRBV28 and TRBJ2-3; the D is unclear. From germline, CDR1 is MDHEN and CDR2 SYDVKM. This CDR3 has 17 amino acids. V lost 1 base, J lost 6 bases, and 20 bases lay in between.